This T cell receptor beta chain appears in the sequencing data of a study of human T cells and chemical hapten exposure. Whole blood that had not been fractionated was the source of extracted total RNA. This CDR3 spans 16 amino acids. Germline CDR1 reads SNHLY; CDR2 reads FYNNEI. Trimming shortened V by 6 bases and J by 4 bases, and 19 bases separated the two germline ends. One entry per CDR3 protein, called by TCRdb with MiXCR from the 5' RACE reads. The sample has 100,000 to 120,000 distinct CDR3 sequences, 15% to 20% seen once; the top ten hold 2.8%. The V and J genes are TRBV2 and TRBJ2-1, with TRBD2 as a possible D gene (5 bases). The clonotype was recovered from a human donor in good health. CDR3 in DNA: TGTGCCAGCAGAGAAATACTAGTTAGTGGATACAATGAGCAGTTCTTC. It yields the protein CASREILVSGYNEQFF.